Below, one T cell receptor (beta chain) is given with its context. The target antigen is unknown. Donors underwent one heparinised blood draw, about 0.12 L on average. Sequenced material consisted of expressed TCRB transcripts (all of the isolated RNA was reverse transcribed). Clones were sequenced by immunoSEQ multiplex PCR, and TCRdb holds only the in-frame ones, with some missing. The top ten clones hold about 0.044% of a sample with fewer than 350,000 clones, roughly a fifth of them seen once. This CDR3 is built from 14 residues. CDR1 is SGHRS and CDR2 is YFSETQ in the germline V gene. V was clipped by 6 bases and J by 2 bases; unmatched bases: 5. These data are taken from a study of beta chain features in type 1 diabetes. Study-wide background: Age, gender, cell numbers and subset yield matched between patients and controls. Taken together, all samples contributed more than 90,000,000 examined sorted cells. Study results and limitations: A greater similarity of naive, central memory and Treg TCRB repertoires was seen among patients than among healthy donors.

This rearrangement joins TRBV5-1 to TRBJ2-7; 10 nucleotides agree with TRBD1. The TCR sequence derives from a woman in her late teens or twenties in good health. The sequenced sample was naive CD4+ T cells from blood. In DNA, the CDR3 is TGCGCCAGCACCGCCGGGACAGGGGCCTACGAGCAGTACTTC. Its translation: CASTAGTGAYEQYF.